Sequencing of this T cell receptor (beta chain) was carried out in a study of vaccination effects on CD4 cells after COVID-19 (dated by TCRdb to the early 2020s). Background for the entire study: Across the study, the median time from the second dose to post-vaccine sampling was 72 days (range 14 to 241). The study compared SARS-CoV-2 spike-specific CD4+ TCR repertoires before and after mRNA vaccination in COVID-19 convalescent patients and infection-naive vaccine recipients. The full study included 9 to 10 COVID-19 convalescent patients and several SARS-CoV-2-naive healthy vaccine recipients. In the study, cultures from other donors were sequenced using the Oncomine TCR Beta short-read assay on an Illumina iSeq 100.

Overall study results and their limits: Only a small number of convalescent patients were included, and no early post-infection timepoints were available, which limited the study. In healthy vaccine recipients, vaccine-induced clones were almost all SARS-CoV-2 mono-reactive, with only 1 of 255 cross-reactive with common cold coronaviruses. Marked clonal contraction was observed in both infection-induced and vaccine-induced clones at late post-vaccination timepoints, consistent with waning T cell responses.

The junction shows trimming of 2 bases on V and 3 bases on J, plus 8 bases between the germline ends. The CDR3 runs 13 amino acids, cysteine and valine included. CDR3 DNA only is kept here, 39 bases in frame from base 1. CDR1 is given as KGHSH and CDR2 as LQKENI, both from the germline V gene. Remarks on this clone: Its antigen specificity is not known. No much larger clone is present one base from it, and per-base qualities are unavailable.

To identify antigen-specific CD4+ T cell clonotypes by their expansion, the ViraFEST assay first stimulated PBMC with viral peptide pools and then applied TCR sequencing. After approximately eleven days of culture, CD4+ T cells were isolated with the EasySep CD4+ T cell isolation kit. Participants received two doses of either the BNT162b2 or the mRNA-1273 mRNA SARS-CoV-2 vaccine. Healthy vaccine recipients had no prior SARS-CoV-2 infection, confirmed by negative nucleocapsid antibodies before and after vaccination. Some 2.2 million PBMC per well were cultured in IMDM with about 4.6% human AB serum, around 9.1 IU/ml IL-2 and gentamicin, plus 10 ug/ml peptides. Half of the culture medium was replaced with fresh IL-2-containing medium on days 3 and 7. Unless noted otherwise, every peptide stimulation condition was grown in triplicate wells. Using Ficoll-Paque Plus gradient centrifugation, PBMC were separated from whole blood and then either used fresh or cryopreserved at -140C. Overlapping peptide pools spanned the spike proteins of SARS-CoV-2 and the common cold coronaviruses HCoV-NL63, HCoV-OC43 and HCoV-229E. The QIAamp micro DNA kit was used to extract genomic DNA from the cultured CD4+ T cells.

Libraries were built with the immunoSEQ multiplex PCR assay. DNA from the cultured and isolated CD4+ T cells underwent TCR beta CDR3 sequencing. In the authors' own workflow: Non-productive TCR sequences were discarded, and reads were trimmed to the CDR3 region, with only CDR3s of 7 or more amino acids retained. The MANAFEST web app was used to pick out antigen-specific clonotypes by comparing their expansion in peptide wells with that in reference cultures. For clones to be considered positive, expansion at FDR<0.05 versus reference and all other wells, an odds ratio above 5, and a frequency above 0.1% in two replicate wells were required. A clonotype was called cross-reactive if it was significantly expanded both in SARS-CoV-2 spike wells and in at least one common cold coronavirus spike condition. CDR3 similarity was assessed by Levenshtein distance using the stringdist R package, and unrooted trees were constructed with ape in R 3.6.1. As stored in TCRdb, this immuneACCESS dataset retains in-frame rearrangements with V and J assigned. A fraction of the clones does not appear; measured against another copy, unresolved V genes explain less than half of the discrepancy, and the remainder lacks a known reason. V, J and clone size are taken as reported in that table, and D and trimming were inferred from the DNA itself. This sample holds tens of thousands of clones; 76% were observed only once. The ten largest clonotypes hold more than 0.85% of the sample.

The TCR was taken from a human donor who received a COVID-19 vaccine. The sample was CD4+ T cells from PBMCs cultured with HCoV-OC43 spike peptides, taken after COVID-19 vaccination. In the paper's terms, the cell subset or site label means: HCoV-OC43 spike overlapping peptide pool stimulation. The sequence links TRBV18 to TRBJ2-7, with the D gene call left open. The DNA reads TGTGCCAGCTCACCATCCCTAGACTACGAGCAGTACGTC. Its protein is CASSPSLDYEQYV.